This T cell receptor beta chain is from a study of T cell responses to AZD1222 COVID-19 vaccine. TCRdb's copy holds only in-frame clones and misses some; the assay was immunoSEQ multiplex PCR. This table holds more than 85,000 clones, approximately 80% found once. Germline V CDR1 and CDR2: SGHNT, YYREEE (reference sequence). The V gene lost 2 bases and the J gene lost 0 bases, with 6 bases spanning the gap. CDR3 length: 14 amino acids. Sequences were derived from peripheral blood, sampled on day 0 of AZD1222 vaccination. The sequence came from an adult in good health. The chain couples TRBV5-4 to TRBJ1-5; no firm D call. This chain's CDR3 is CASSLYSSNQPQHF. In nucleotides, the CDR3 is TGTGCCAGCAGCTTATACTCTAGCAATCAGCCCCAGCATTTT.